Listed here is a single T cell receptor (beta chain). The antigen is unknown. This sample is part of a study of shared clonotypes between healthy human individuals. Study at large: A couple of women and a few men aged 18 to 49 made up the donors. General study points: How much donors shared clonotypes was expected to be affected by sequencing depth.

The CDR3 length is 17 residues. CDR1 and CDR2 from the germline V gene are SGHTA and FQGNSA. V dropped 2 bases and J dropped 5 bases, with 19 bases sitting between them. Several immunoSEQ plates received, in even portions, the genomic DNA of each subset. Generated by immunoSEQ multiplex PCR, the TCRdb table keeps only in-frame clones and is missing some. The sample holds about 2.2 million clones, roughly 91% seen once. CD8 cells regarded as naive lacked CD45RO, were positively chosen for CCR7, and omitted terminally differentiated effector memory CD45RA+ cells. Adult Caucasians living in Nashville, Tennessee made up all of the donors.

This receptor was obtained from a young man in good health. Some clones in this sample may be carry-over from other donors' samples. V and J are TRBV7-2 and TRBJ2-1, with TRBD2 as a possible D gene (6 bases). Sample: naive CD8+ T cells from PBMCs. CDR3 sequence reads: CASSLFLGGTGDNEQFF. The CDR3 coding sequence is TGTGCCAGCAGCTTATTCCTTGGCGGGACCGGTGACAATGAGCAGTTCTTC.